This T cell receptor beta chain came from a study of OX40 agonist ivuxolimab in advanced cancers. Assay used: immunoSEQ multiplex PCR; TCRdb lists only in-frame clones, some missing. Here the sample spans tens of thousands of clones, 82% being singletons. The CDR3 runs to 14 residues. Between the trimmed V and J ends, which lost 0 bases and 3 bases, there was a span of 10 bases. The V gene's germline CDR1 is SGHRS and CDR2 YFSETQ. The input for sequencing was CD4+ or CD8+ T cells sorted from blood, taken in a trial of the OX40 agonist ivuxolimab. This TCR came from an adult with an advanced solid tumor such as melanoma, head and neck, liver or kidney cancer. V is TRBV5-1 and J is TRBJ2-7; TRBD1 is a possible D gene (6 bases). The CDR3 here is CASSLGAGDYEQYF. As DNA, the CDR3 is TGCGCCAGCAGCTTGGGGGCAGGGGACTACGAGCAGTACTTC.